This T cell receptor beta chain was identified during a study of blood T cell repertoires in COVID-19. Study information: T cells, B-cell-depleted T cells, or PBMCs supplied cDNA or gDNA.

Authors' processing steps: Reference gene primer amplification yielded estimated nucleated cell counts. Repertoires were generated with immunoSEQ multiplex PCR, while TCRdb's copy carries only in-frame clones and drops some. Clone size and V and J calls were adopted from that table, with D and trimming inferred from the DNA. The table records fewer than 450,000 clones, around 90% of them present only once. V was pared by 4 bases and J by 3 bases, with 3 bases of the junction left unmatched. Germline values: CDR1 MNHEY, CDR2 SMNVEV (reference sequence). The CDR3 covers 13 residues. Enrolled through a virtual design, the participants were between about 18 and 100 years of age and came from 24 US areas. Participant reports of clinical history set cohort assignment.

This receptor was taken from a woman in her 40s with acute COVID-19. The specimen sequenced was PBMCs or T cells enriched from blood (not recorded which). The chain couples TRBV27 to TRBJ2-7, with TRBD1 identical over 7 bases. In DNA, the CDR3 is TGTGCCAGCAGTTACAGGGGTGACTACGAGCAGTACTTC. It yields the protein CASSYRGDYEQYF.